These T cell receptor beta chains were read from a single sample in a study of T cells in Graves' hyperthyroidism and ophthalmopathy. TCRdb re-called the multiplex PCR reads with MiXCR, one entry per CDR3 protein. This sample has around 350,000 distinct CDR3 sequences, with under 20% found just once. The specimen was blood. The receptors were gathered from a woman under 30 with Graves' hyperthyroidism. The CDR3 runs from the conserved cysteine through the conserved F or W. D genes are given only for firm matches. Only part of the rows carry a size: once, few, many, or a class if the clone is expanded.

cdr3_nt cdr3_aa d_call clone_size j_call v_call
TGTGCCTGGAGTGAACTAGCGGGGGGATCAGATACGCAGTATTTT CAWSELAGGSDTQYF TRBD2 few TRBJ2-3 TRBV30
TGTGCCAGCAGTCGGACAGCTCTAACCTACGAGCAGTACTTC CASSRTALTYEQYF . many TRBJ2-7 TRBV28
TGTGCCAGCAGCCGAAAAGTGACAGTGAACACTGAAGCTTTCTTT CASSRKVTVNTEAFF . once TRBJ1-1 TRBV11-2
TGTGCCAGCTCACCACGCCCGGGACAGAGTAATGAAAAACTGTTTTTT CASSPRPGQSNEKLFF TRBD1 . TRBJ1-4 TRBV18
TGCGCCAGCAGCTTGCGGGGCGGGGGGGCTTCGTTAAACCACGAGCAGTACTTC CASSLRGGGASLNHEQYF TRBD2 many TRBJ2-7 TRBV5-1
TGTGCCAGCAGGGAGGGACCGGCCTATGGCTACACCTTC CASREGPAYGYTF . . TRBJ1-2 TRBV6-1
TGTGCCAGCAGTTTACACGGAAGCAATCAGCCCCAGCATTTT CASSLHGSNQPQHF . . TRBJ1-5 TRBV28
TGTGCCAGCGATAGACTGGGGCGCGGGGGCACTGAAGCTTTCTTT CASDRLGRGGTEAFF . . TRBJ1-1 TRBV6-1
TGCGCCAGCAGCTCAGGGGACCGAGGCTCGACAGATACGCAGTATTTT CASSSGDRGSTDTQYF . few TRBJ2-3 TRBV5-1
TGTGCCAGCAGTCGGCACGGAGGGCAATACGAGCAGTACTTC CASSRHGGQYEQYF . many TRBJ2-7 TRBV6-1
TGCGCCAGCAGCCAAGAGGACGGCAGCGGGGGGGCACTAAAAGAGACCCAGTACTTC CASSQEDGSGGALKETQYF TRBD2 . TRBJ2-5 TRBV4-1
TGTGCCAGCACTGGGGTTTCGGGAGGAGTCTATGGCTACACCTTC CASTGVSGGVYGYTF . . TRBJ1-2 TRBV6-1
TGTGCCAGCAGCCGGTCCCGGGACAGCAATCAGCCCCAGCATTTT CASSRSRDSNQPQHF . many TRBJ1-5 TRBV11-2
TGTGCCACCAGCAGCCTGGCTGGAGAGACCCAGTACTTC CATSSLAGETQYF . many TRBJ2-5 TRBV15
TGTGCCATCAGTGAGCAGGGGGCTAACTATGGCTACACCTTC CAISEQGANYGYTF TRBD1 many TRBJ1-2 TRBV10-3
TGTGCCTGGAGTGTACCAGGGACTATCTATGGCTACACCTTC CAWSVPGTIYGYTF . many TRBJ1-2 TRBV30
TGTGCCAGCAGTACCCCGGCGGAGAACACTGAAGCTTTCTTT CASSTPAENTEAFF . many TRBJ1-1 TRBV12-3/TRBV12-4
TGTGCCACCAACCAGATTGGACAGGGAGACACTGAAGCTTTCTTT CATNQIGQGDTEAFF TRBD1 . TRBJ1-1 TRBV10-3
TGTGCCAGCAGTTGGGCCGGACAGGGGGCAGGGGGGCCCCAGCATTTT CASSWAGQGAGGPQHF TRBD1 many TRBJ1-5 TRBV12-3/TRBV12-4
TGTGCCAGCACCGGGACCTCGAGGTATCAGCCCCAGCATTTT CASTGTSRYQPQHF . many TRBJ1-5 TRBV2
TGCGCCAGCAGCCAAGACAAGGTTGCAGATACGCAGTATTTT CASSQDKVADTQYF . few TRBJ2-3 TRBV4-1
TGCAGTGCCCTGCAGGGGGCGGGCAATCAGCCCCAGCATTTT CSALQGAGNQPQHF TRBD1 many TRBJ1-5 TRBV20-1
TGTGCCAGTAGTGTGGACAGGGGTGGCGAGCAGTACTTC CASSVDRGGEQYF TRBD1 many TRBJ2-7 TRBV19
TGTGCCAGCAGCTCGGGACAGGTGGCTGGCTACACCTTC CASSSGQVAGYTF TRBD1 many TRBJ1-2 TRBV7-2
TGTGCCAGCAGTTTTTCAGGGGGCCTAAGATACGAGCAGTACTTC CASSFSGGLRYEQYF TRBD1 . TRBJ2-7 TRBV28
TGTGCCAGCAGCTTGTTTACGGGGAGGGGGGAGACCCAGTACTTC CASSLFTGRGETQYF . few TRBJ2-5 TRBV5-6
TGTGCCAGCAGCTTATCCGGGACAGGGGACACCGGGGGGCTGTTTTTT CASSLSGTGDTGGLFF TRBD1 . TRBJ2-2 TRBV13
TGTGCCAGCAGGGCGGGGGGGGTCTACGAGCAGTACTTC CASRAGGVYEQYF TRBD2 few TRBJ2-7 TRBV12-3/TRBV12-4
TGTGCCATCAGTGTCCCGGAGGGCAGGGGAGGGACTGAAGCTTTCTTT CAISVPEGRGGTEAFF . many TRBJ1-1 TRBV10-3
TGTGCCAGCACCGCCCCGGACACCGGAGAGACCCAGTACTTC CASTAPDTGETQYF . many TRBJ2-5 TRBV6-2/TRBV6-3
TGTGCCAGCAGCTTGGGTCGGGAAGCTTTCTTT CASSLGREAFF . many TRBJ1-1 TRBV5-6
TGTGCCAGCAGTGACTATGTTTACACTGAAGCTTTCTTT CASSDYVYTEAFF . many TRBJ1-1 TRBV6-1
TGTGCCAGCAGTTTCGCGACAGGGATAGCCAAAAACATTCAGTACTTC CASSFATGIAKNIQYF TRBD1 many TRBJ2-4 TRBV27
TGTGCCAGTAGTTATCGACAGGGGGGCAATCAGCCCCAGCATTTT CASSYRQGGNQPQHF TRBD1 many TRBJ1-5 TRBV19
TGTGCCAGCTCACCGACAGGGTTGGGTACTGAAGCTTTCTTT CASSPTGLGTEAFF TRBD1 many TRBJ1-1 TRBV18
TGTGCCAGCAGTTACCCGGGACAGAGGCTGGATCAGCCCCAGCATTTT CASSYPGQRLDQPQHF TRBD1 few TRBJ1-5 TRBV6-5
TGTGCCAGCAGCTTAGGTCCATCCTATGGCTACACCTTC CASSLGPSYGYTF . many TRBJ1-2 TRBV7-3
TGTGCCATCCCGACCGCAGCGAACACCGGGGAGCTGTTTTTT CAIPTAANTGELFF . many TRBJ2-2 TRBV12-3/TRBV12-4
TGCGCCAGCAGCCGCCAGGGGGACAGGATGAACACTGAAGCTTTCTTT CASSRQGDRMNTEAFF TRBD1 . TRBJ1-1 TRBV5-1
TGCAGCGCTGAAGATCTCCGGGACAGGGGGCAAGCTAACTATGGCTACACCTTC CSAEDLRDRGQANYGYTF TRBD1 . TRBJ1-2 TRBV29-1